Listed here are 12 T cell receptor beta chains from one sample, sequenced in a study of shared clonotypes between healthy human individuals. Clones were read by immunoSEQ multiplex PCR, and TCRdb kept only the in-frame ones, dropping some. The table includes 2 million to 3 million clones, 80% to 95% detected once. The sample was naive CD4+ T cells from PBMCs. This sample's subset: CD45RA+ positively selected. These receptors were taken from a man aged 18 to 35 in good health. Some clones in this sample may be carry-over from other donors' samples.

V usage is TRBV29-1 and J usage is TRBJ2-7; no definite D call. The V end lost 4 bases, the J end lost 9 bases, and 22 bases lay between the germline ends. Germline values: CDR1 SQVTM, CDR2 ANQGSEA. The CDR3 consists of 14 residues. The CDR3 protein is CSVVGPSGLLGQYF. The CDR3 DNA sequence: TGCAGCGTTGTTGGACCATCCGGTCTTTTGGGGCAGTACTTC.

The chain couples TRBV18 to TRBJ2-5; D might be TRBD2 (7 bases). CDR3 length: 17 residues. The germline gives CDR1 KGHSH, CDR2 LQKENI. Deletions cut 3 bases from V and 5 bases from J, with 22 bases between. Written as DNA, the CDR3 is TGTGCCAGCTCACCCCCGAGGGGGGGAATGAGGTGGGAGACCCAGTACTTC. The encoded protein is CASSPPRGGMRWETQYF.

The chain couples TRBV27 to TRBJ1-2; 10 nucleotides agree with TRBD1. The CDR3 totals 15 residues. Unmatched junction bases numbered 6, after V lost 5 bases and J lost 3 bases. CDR1 is MNHEY, CDR2 SMNVEV, per germline (reference sequence). The CDR3 sequence is CASSRTGGPYYGYTF. In DNA, the CDR3 is TGTGCCAGCAGTAGGACAGGGGGACCGTACTATGGCTACACCTTC.

Only a few counts were recorded for this clone. This rearrangement joins TRBV6-6 to TRBJ2-5; TRBD2 agrees at 12 bases. This CDR3 is built from 16 residues. J gave up 4 bases and V 2 bases, and 5 bases lay outside the gene matches. Germline CDR1 MNHNY, CDR2 SVGAGI (reference sequence). CDR3 sequence (DNA): TGTGCCAGCAGTTACACTTCTAGCGGGAGGGGAGAGACCCAGTACTTC. Translation: CASSYTSSGRGETQYF.

The V call is TRBV30, the J call TRBJ1-6; TRBD1 is a possible D gene (5 bases). The germline CDR1 and CDR2 sequences are GTSNPN and SVGIG (reference sequence). Trimming shortened V by 0 bases and J by 4 bases, and 10 bases separated the two germline ends. The CDR3 totals 15 residues. The CDR3 here is CAWSVPPGYNSPLHF. DNA for the CDR3: TGTGCCTGGAGTGTTCCTCCAGGGTATAATTCACCCCTCCACTTT.

The V call is TRBV13, the J call TRBJ1-1, with unresolved D. The germline V and J ends were trimmed by 5 bases and 3 bases, with 7 bases remaining between them. The CDR3 covers 12 residues. Germline-derived CDR1 and CDR2 are PRHDT and FYEKMQ (reference sequence). CDR3 DNA sequence: TGTGCCAGCAGCCGCGAGGACACTGAAGCTTTCTTT. Translation: CASSREDTEAFF. The variable domain in full, completed from reference TRBV13 and TRBJ1-1, reads AAGVIQSPRHLIKEKRETATLKCYPIPRHDTVYWYQQGPGQDPQFLISFYEKMQSDKGSIPDRFSAQQFSDYHSELNMSSLELGDSALYFCASSREDTEAFFGQGTRLTVV.

V and J are TRBV6-6 and TRBJ1-5; D ambiguous. V dropped 2 bases and J dropped 6 bases, with 11 bases sitting between them. Germline V gene sequence: CDR1 MNHNY, CDR2 SVGAGI (reference sequence). The CDR3 sequence is 14 residues long. The CDR3 bases are TGTGCCAGCAGTTACAGCGTGCTGGGTCAGCCCCAGCATTTT. Protein sequence: CASSYSVLGQPQHF.

This chain connects TRBV6-5 to TRBJ2-3, with TRBD1 matching 8 bases. Germline assignment: CDR1 MNHEY and CDR2 SVGAGI. The CDR3 covers 16 residues. The junction had 11 bases not matched to a gene; V was cut back by 4 bases and J by 5 bases. Written as DNA, the CDR3 is TGTGCCAGCAGTTCGAGGACAGGGACCGTGGGAGATACGCAGTATTTT. Translating gives CASSSRTGTVGDTQYF.

To note about this clone: Other DNA sequences within the sample encode an identical CDR3. This chain links TRBV28 with TRBJ1-2, with no clear D. The CDR3 is made up of 12 amino acids. V dropped 6 bases and J dropped 0 bases, with 5 bases sitting between them. CDR1 and CDR2 (germline): MDHEN, SYDVKM. The CDR3 region is CASRVANYGYTF. The CDR3 bases are TGTGCCAGCAGGGTGGCTAACTATGGCTACACCTTC.

V and J are TRBV11-2 and TRBJ1-1; 8 bases align to TRBD1. This CDR3 region has 15 residues. The germline V gene has CDR1 SGHAT and CDR2 FQNNGV. The V segment lost 1 base and the J segment 5 bases; nucleotides outside the gene matches: 6. In nucleotides, the CDR3 is TGTGCCAGCAGCTTAGGGTACAGGGGGAGTACTGAAGCTTTCTTT. Protein sequence: CASSLGYRGSTEAFF.

The chain is built from TRBV10-1 and TRBJ2-7; TRBD2 matches 10 bases. CDR1 WNHNN and CDR2 SYGVQD come from the germline V gene (reference sequence). This CDR3 has 15 residues. The junction had 7 bases not matched to a gene; V was cut back by 1 base and J by 7 bases. DNA for the CDR3: TGCGCCAGCAGTGAGTTAATAGCGGGAGGTGGGGAGCAGTACTTC. This gives the protein CASSELIAGGGEQYF.

The J gene is TRBJ2-7, the V gene TRBV5-1; D is unresolved. V was trimmed by 4 bases and J by 2 bases, leaving 22 bases between them. The V gene's germline CDR1 is SGHRS and CDR2 YFSETQ. The CDR3 is 17 amino acids. As DNA, the CDR3 is TGCGCCAGCAGCCCCCCATCCTCGGGCAGACTCGCCTACGAGCAGTACTTC. Translating gives CASSPPSSGRLAYEQYF.